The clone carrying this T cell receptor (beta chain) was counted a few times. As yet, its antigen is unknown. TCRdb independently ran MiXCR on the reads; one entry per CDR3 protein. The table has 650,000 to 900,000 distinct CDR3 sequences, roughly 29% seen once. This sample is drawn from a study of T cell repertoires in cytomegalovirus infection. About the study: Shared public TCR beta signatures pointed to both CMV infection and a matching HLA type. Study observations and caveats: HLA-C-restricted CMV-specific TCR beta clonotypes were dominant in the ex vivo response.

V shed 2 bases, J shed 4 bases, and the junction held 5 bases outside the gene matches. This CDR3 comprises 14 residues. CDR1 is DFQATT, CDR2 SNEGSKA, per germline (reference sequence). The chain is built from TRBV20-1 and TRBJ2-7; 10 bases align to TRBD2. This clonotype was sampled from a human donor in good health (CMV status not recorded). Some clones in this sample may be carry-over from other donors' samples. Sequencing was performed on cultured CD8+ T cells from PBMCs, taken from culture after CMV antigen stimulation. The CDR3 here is CSARNIAGGYEQYF. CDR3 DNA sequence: TGCAGTGCTAGAAATATAGCGGGGGGTTACGAGCAGTACTTC.